The rows below give T cell receptor beta chains drawn from one sample of a study of T cell repertoires in cytomegalovirus infection. TCRdb ran MiXCR on the reads and lists one entry per CDR3 protein. This table holds around 490,000 distinct CDR3 sequences, approximately 26% found once. The specimen sequenced was PBMCs. The receptor set was obtained from a human donor in good health (CMV status not recorded). Some clones in this sample may be carry-over from other donors' samples. The CDR3 runs from the conserved cysteine through the conserved F or W. D genes are given only for firm matches. Only part of the rows carry a size: once, few, many, or a class if the clone is expanded.

abundance	d_gene	v_gene	j_gene	CDR3aa	CDR3nt
few	NA	TRBV7-9	TRBJ1-2	CASSPYPTPDTHRDGYTF	TGTGCCAGCAGCCCATACCCGACCCCGGACACCCACCGGGATGGCTACACCTTC
few	NA	TRBV7-2	TRBJ2-3	CASSLGTTLSTQYF	TGTGCCAGCAGCTTAGGGACTACCTTGAGTACGCAGTATTTT
few	NA	TRBV19	TRBJ2-1	CASSIGRPSDEQFF	TGTGCCAGTAGTATTGGGCGCCCCAGCGATGAGCAGTTCTTC
NA	NA	TRBV25-1	TRBJ2-3	CASSAPRATDTQYF	TGTGCCAGCAGTGCTCCTCGGGCCACAGATACGCAGTATTTT
NA	NA	TRBV6-2/TRBV6-3	TRBJ1-1	CASSYSTGEAFF	TGTGCCAGCAGTTACTCGACCGGTGAAGCTTTCTTT
NA	NA	TRBV11-2	TRBJ1-1	CASSLGGVVSDTEAFF	TGTGCCAGCAGCTTAGGGGGGGTAGTTTCGGACACTGAAGCTTTCTTT
few	TRBD2	TRBV20-1	TRBJ2-3	CSAPRTSGSSTDTQYF	TGCAGTGCCCCGAGGACTAGCGGGAGTAGCACAGATACGCAGTATTTT
few	NA	TRBV29-1	TRBJ2-1	CSVEEVRAYEQFF	TGCAGCGTTGAAGAGGTGAGGGCCTATGAGCAGTTCTTC
NA	TRBD1	TRBV24-1	TRBJ1-1	CATSDASGTGGRQGAFF	TGTGCCACCAGTGATGCTTCCGGGACAGGGGGCCGCCAAGGAGCTTTCTTT
few	TRBD1	TRBV28	TRBJ2-3	CASSSQGAVDTQYF	TGTGCCAGCAGTTCACAGGGGGCTGTAGATACGCAGTATTTT
few	NA	TRBV2	TRBJ1-4	CASEPVRTNEKLFF	TGTGCCAGCGAGCCGGTTAGGACTAATGAAAAACTGTTTTTT
NA	NA	TRBV30	TRBJ2-5	CAWSPRPETQYF	TGTGCCTGGAGTCCTAGGCCCGAGACCCAGTACTTC
few	NA	TRBV7-9	TRBJ2-3	CASDRRQTDTQYF	TGTGCCAGTGATCGGAGGCAGACAGATACGCAGTATTTT
NA	NA	TRBV11-2	TRBJ2-6	CASSLLRGANVLTF	TGTGCCAGCAGCTTACTACGTGGGGCCAACGTCCTGACTTTC
NA	NA	TRBV6-2/TRBV6-3	TRBJ1-2	CASNDASGGYGYTF	TGTGCCAGCAACGACGCCTCCGGCGGCTATGGCTACACCTTC
few	NA	TRBV7-2	TRBJ1-5	CASSSPGLGNQPQHF	TGTGCCAGCAGCTCTCCAGGACTAGGCAATCAGCCCCAGCATTTT
few	NA	TRBV7-9	TRBJ1-4	CAIKDLSPEATNEKLFF	TGTGCCATCAAAGACCTGTCCCCCGAGGCAACTAATGAAAAACTGTTTTTT
NA	TRBD1	TRBV19	TRBJ1-2	CASGAGGVPYGYTF	TGTGCCAGTGGTGCAGGGGGCGTACCCTATGGCTACACCTTC
few	TRBD1	TRBV6-2/TRBV6-3	TRBJ1-1	CASRGTGGEAFF	TGTGCCAGCAGGGGGACAGGGGGTGAAGCTTTCTTT
few	TRBD2	TRBV7-9	TRBJ2-3	CASSFSGRGTDTQYF	TGTGCCAGCAGCTTTAGCGGGAGGGGCACAGATACGCAGTATTTT
NA	TRBD1	TRBV6-1	TRBJ1-1	CASQGQANTEAFF	TGTGCCAGCCAGGGACAGGCGAACACTGAAGCTTTCTTT
few	NA	TRBV6-4	TRBJ1-2	CASPKHSPRVYTF	TGTGCCAGCCCAAAGCACAGCCCTCGCGTCTACACCTTC
NA	NA	TRBV30	TRBJ1-6	CAWSPSMRGFNSPLHF	TGTGCCTGGAGTCCCAGTATGAGGGGTTTTAATTCACCCCTCCACTTT